The rows below give T cell receptor beta chains drawn from one sample of a study of blood T cell repertoires in COVID-19. The data were produced by immunoSEQ multiplex PCR, yet TCRdb's version contains in-frame clones alone and is incomplete. The sample consists of fewer than 110,000 clones, 70% to 90% of them appearing once. The material sequenced was peripheral blood. These receptor sequences come from a woman aged 30 to 39 with acute or convalescent COVID-19. Both conserved end residues are part of each CDR3. Each record gives: J gene, CDR3 length, V gene, CDR3 protein.

J gene: TRBJ2-1; CDR3 length: 16; V gene: TRBV15; CDR3 protein: CATSGTLADPYNEQFF
J gene: TRBJ1-6; CDR3 length: 14; V gene: TRBV2; CDR3 protein: CASIGGQGASPLHF
J gene: TRBJ2-2; CDR3 length: 16; V gene: TRBV5-1; CDR3 protein: CASSLVWQLNTGELFF
J gene: TRBJ2-1; CDR3 length: 15; V gene: TRBV7-9; CDR3 protein: CASSFSGQRDGEQFF
J gene: TRBJ2-3; CDR3 length: 17; V gene: TRBV4-1; CDR3 protein: CASSQGVGRGVTDTQYF
J gene: TRBJ2-2; CDR3 length: 17; V gene: TRBV18; CDR3 protein: CASSPLGGAVNTGELFF
J gene: TRBJ1-1; CDR3 length: 14; V gene: TRBV9; CDR3 protein: CASSVVGSPGEAFF
J gene: TRBJ1-4; CDR3 length: 13; V gene: TRBV27; CDR3 protein: CASSLRVNEKLFF
J gene: TRBJ1-3; CDR3 length: 15; V gene: TRBV30; CDR3 protein: CASQEGGLSGNTIYF
J gene: TRBJ2-7; CDR3 length: 14; V gene: TRBV7-9; CDR3 protein: CASKIQGVVNEQYF
J gene: TRBJ2-7; CDR3 length: 14; V gene: TRBV15; CDR3 protein: CATSPRDRVVEQYF
J gene: TRBJ2-3; CDR3 length: 15; V gene: TRBV2; CDR3 protein: CASSLGTGQTDTQYF
J gene: TRBJ2-3; CDR3 length: 15; V gene: TRBV7-3; CDR3 protein: CASSLGLAYTDTQYF
J gene: TRBJ1-6; CDR3 length: 16; V gene: TRBV9; CDR3 protein: CASSAQGAKDNSPLHF
J gene: TRBJ1-2; CDR3 length: 14; V gene: TRBV6-1; CDR3 protein: CASSEARGGVGYTF
J gene: TRBJ2-3; CDR3 length: 16; V gene: TRBV5-1; CDR3 protein: CASSHGLATFTDTQCF
J gene: TRBJ2-5; CDR3 length: 14; V gene: TRBV19; CDR3 protein: CASSIGHRQETQYF
J gene: TRBJ1-2; CDR3 length: 14; V gene: TRBV6-6; CDR3 protein: CASNPGQGFYGYTF
J gene: TRBJ2-2; CDR3 length: 16; V gene: TRBV7-9; CDR3 protein: CASSSLAGRNTGELFF
J gene: TRBJ1-5; CDR3 length: 16; V gene: TRBV2; CDR3 protein: CASSERVGGADQPQHF
J gene: TRBJ2-7; CDR3 length: 13; V gene: TRBV6-5; CDR3 protein: CASGRGPSYEQYF
J gene: TRBJ1-1; CDR3 length: 13; V gene: TRBV11-2; CDR3 protein: CASSRTVNTEAFF
J gene: TRBJ2-1; CDR3 length: 16; V gene: TRBV28; CDR3 protein: CASSGSGTASYNEQFF
J gene: TRBJ1-2; CDR3 length: 18; V gene: TRBV18; CDR3 protein: CASSPLKGDRGIFRGYTF
J gene: TRBJ1-1; CDR3 length: 15; V gene: TRBV7-3; CDR3 protein: CASSLGGGLGTEAFF
J gene: TRBJ1-1; CDR3 length: 15; V gene: TRBV6-5; CDR3 protein: CASSLLTGGNTEAFF
J gene: TRBJ1-2; CDR3 length: 16; V gene: TRBV7-9; CDR3 protein: CASSHRVDREDYGYTF
J gene: TRBJ2-1; CDR3 length: 16; V gene: TRBV29-1; CDR3 protein: CSVAIRDRVSYNEQFF
J gene: TRBJ2-3; CDR3 length: 10; V gene: TRBV20-1; CDR3 protein: CSAEGGTQYF
J gene: TRBJ2-2; CDR3 length: 18; V gene: TRBV3-1/TRBV3-2; CDR3 protein: CASSHTSGGSRRTGELFF
J gene: TRBJ1-6; CDR3 length: 11; V gene: TRBV2; CDR3 protein: CASSERGVLHF
J gene: TRBJ2-7; CDR3 length: 13; V gene: TRBV7-2; CDR3 protein: CASALAGVYEQYF
J gene: TRBJ1-1; CDR3 length: 13; V gene: TRBV7-9; CDR3 protein: CASSLTGNTEAFF
J gene: TRBJ2-4; CDR3 length: 13; V gene: TRBV10-2; CDR3 protein: CASSQGAKNIQYF
J gene: TRBJ1-6; CDR3 length: 16; V gene: TRBV7-9; CDR3 protein: CASSPPGGSKDSPLHF
J gene: TRBJ1-2; CDR3 length: 13; V gene: TRBV27; CDR3 protein: CASTPGQHYGYTF
J gene: TRBJ2-3; CDR3 length: 15; V gene: TRBV6-2/TRBV6-3; CDR3 protein: CASSYEGAPTDTQYF
J gene: TRBJ1-4; CDR3 length: 12; V gene: TRBV28; CDR3 protein: CASTTTNEKLFF
J gene: TRBJ2-7; CDR3 length: 12; V gene: TRBV5-4; CDR3 protein: CASSSDRGEQYF
J gene: TRBJ2-7; CDR3 length: 15; V gene: TRBV11-2; CDR3 protein: CASSLLLAASYEQYF
J gene: TRBJ2-1; CDR3 length: 21; V gene: TRBV10-3; CDR3 protein: CAISDRGLGLAGGPNYNEQFF
J gene: TRBJ1-5; CDR3 length: 14; V gene: TRBV5-5; CDR3 protein: CASSFGGGDQPQHF
J gene: TRBJ1-1; CDR3 length: 14; V gene: TRBV5-1; CDR3 protein: CASSLGTDREQAFF
J gene: TRBJ2-7; CDR3 length: 14; V gene: TRBV4-1; CDR3 protein: CASSQGRVGNEQYF
J gene: TRBJ1-6; CDR3 length: 14; V gene: TRBV9; CDR3 protein: CASSVTGLDSPLHF
J gene: TRBJ2-7; CDR3 length: 14; V gene: TRBV6-5; CDR3 protein: CASSSLRQGYEQYF
J gene: TRBJ2-3; CDR3 length: 16; V gene: TRBV28; CDR3 protein: CASSVEGLRSTDTQYF
J gene: TRBJ2-3; CDR3 length: 14; V gene: TRBV30; CDR3 protein: CAWSRSSLTDTQYF
J gene: TRBJ2-7; CDR3 length: 15; V gene: TRBV7-9; CDR3 protein: CASSWPSGASYEQYF
J gene: TRBJ2-2; CDR3 length: 14; V gene: TRBV7-9; CDR3 protein: CASSLLASTGELFF
J gene: TRBJ1-2; CDR3 length: 15; V gene: TRBV9; CDR3 protein: CASSLEGALSYGYTF
J gene: TRBJ1-2; CDR3 length: 17; V gene: TRBV27; CDR3 protein: CASSLSPTGTGDYGYTF
J gene: TRBJ1-1; CDR3 length: 13; V gene: TRBV10-1; CDR3 protein: CASSESVGIEAFF
J gene: TRBJ1-1; CDR3 length: 12; V gene: TRBV2; CDR3 protein: CASSERETEAFF
J gene: TRBJ2-4; CDR3 length: 15; V gene: TRBV9; CDR3 protein: CASSVGTNPKNIQYF
J gene: TRBJ2-1; CDR3 length: 20; V gene: TRBV24-1; CDR3 protein: CATSDLRGFAGVGTFNEQFF
J gene: TRBJ1-3; CDR3 length: 14; V gene: TRBV5-1; CDR3 protein: CASSLGPEGNTIYF
J gene: TRBJ1-3; CDR3 length: 16; V gene: TRBV4-1; CDR3 protein: CASSLAGDFSGNTIYF
J gene: TRBJ1-6; CDR3 length: 18; V gene: TRBV5-1; CDR3 protein: CASSLTTATSSYNSPLHF